This entry lists 30 T cell receptor beta chains sequenced from one sample in a study of tumor-infiltrating lymphocytes in primary liver carcinoma. With around 490 ng total RNA as template and a constant-region primer, TCR beta cDNA was made. TCR beta libraries came from three nested multiplex PCR rounds using slightly modified ARM-PCR. PCR rounds one and two used TRBV1-TRBV30 forward primers with a C-beta reverse primer for around 11 cycles each. TCRdb fed the multiplex PCR reads into MiXCR, producing one record per CDR3 protein. The sample has roughly 40,000 distinct CDR3 sequences; more than 60% are singletons. Co-extraction of both nucleic acids (RNA and DNA) used roughly 20-33 mg of unsorted bulk tissue. Sequencing was performed on tumor-adjacent normal liver tissue. The receptors shown here come from a woman aged 30 to 39 with primary liver carcinoma and hepatitis B virus infection.

This clonotype occurred once. Germline is not matched at one junction end, which may reflect a read error. The chain combines TRBV11-2 with TRBJ2-3; D not resolved. The CDR3 totals 14 residues. Germline V gene data show CDR1 as SGHAT and CDR2 as FQNNGV. CDR3 sequence reads: CASSLPVSTETQYF. In DNA form, the CDR3 reads TGTGCTAGCAGCTTACCAGTGAGTACAGAAACGCAGTATTTT. Variable domain in full (rest from reference TRBV11-2 and TRBJ2-3): EAGVAQSPRYKIIEKRQSVAFWCNPISGHATLYWYQQILGQGPKLLIQFQNNGVVDDSQLPKDRFSAERLKGVDSTLKIQPAKLEDSAVYLCASSLPVSTETQYFGPGTRLTVL.

Worth noting for this clonotype: At one boundary the junction diverges from the germline segment, which might be a read error. The V gene is TRBV29-1, the J gene TRBJ2-2, with a weak D call TRBD1 (6 bases). CDR1 SQVTM and CDR2 ANQGSEA come from the germline V gene. This CDR3 spans 13 amino acids. The CDR3 spells CSVDQGNNGELFF. CDR3 nucleotides: TGCAGCGTTGATCAGGGGAACAACGGGGAGCTGTTTTTT.

Regarding this clonotype: One junction end disagrees with the germline gene, perhaps due to a read error. The CDR3, as DNA: TGTGCTAGCAGCCATCGTGGGGGCGGGAGCCTCACAGATACGCAGTATTTT. It translates to CASSHRGGGSLTDTQYF. V is TRBV11-2 and J is TRBJ2-3, with TRBD2 as a possible D gene (7 bases). This CDR3 is built from 17 residues. Germline lookup yields CDR1 SGHAT and CDR2 FQNNGV.

In this sample, this clonotype turned up many times. The CDR3 bases are TGCGCCAGCAGCCCGGGACAGGTCTCCTACGAGCAGTACTTC. It translates to CASSPGQVSYEQYF. This chain links TRBV5-1 with TRBJ2-7, with 8 bases lining up with TRBD1. The junction had 3 bases not matched to a gene; V was cut back by 4 bases and J by 0 bases. The CDR3 runs 14 residues. Germline CDR1 SGHRS, CDR2 YFSETQ.

V usage is TRBV11-2 and J usage is TRBJ2-4; 7 bases map to TRBD2. The V gene end was trimmed by 4 bases and the J gene end by 7 bases; junction bases not matched to a gene: 1. The CDR3 consists of 12 residues. Germline lookup yields CDR1 SGHAT and CDR2 FQNNGV. The CDR3 region is CASSWGGNIQYF. The DNA for the CDR3 is TGTGCCAGCAGCTGGGGGGGGAACATTCAGTACTTC.

This rearrangement joins TRBV9 to TRBJ2-1, with D maybe TRBD1 (5 bases). Between the trimmed V and J ends, which lost 4 bases and 6 bases, there was a span of 14 bases. CDR3 size: 14 residues. CDR1 and CDR2 from the germline V gene are SGDLS and YYNGEE. The CDR3 nucleotides are TGTGCCAGCAGCAGGGGTTCCCTTGGCAATGAGCAGTTCTTC. Translation gives CASSRGSLGNEQFF. Full variable domain (outside the CDR3, taken from reference TRBV9 and TRBJ2-1): DSGVTQTPKHLITATGQRVTLRCSPRSGDLSVYWYQQSLDQGLQFLIQYYNGEERAKGNILERFSAQQFPDLHSELNLSSLELGDSALYFCASSRGSLGNEQFFGPGTRLTVL.

The V gene is TRBV28, the J gene TRBJ1-5, with 8 bases fitting TRBD1. Trimming at V came to 5 bases and at J to 12 bases, leaving 6 bases not matched to a gene. CDR3 size: 12 residues. Germline assignment: CDR1 MDHEN and CDR2 SYDVKM. CDR3 sequence (DNA): TGTGCCAGCAGTGTCTCCGGGACAGGCCAGCATTTT. Translated: CASSVSGTGQHF. The entire variable domain, with the rest obtained from reference TRBV28 and TRBJ1-5, is as follows: DVKVTQSSRYLVKRTGEKVFLECVQDMDHENMFWYRQDPGLGLRLIYFSYDVKMKEKGDIPEGYSVSREKKERFSLILESASTNQTSMYLCASSVSGTGQHFGDGTRLSIL.

The chain recombines TRBV5-1 with TRBJ1-5, with 8 positions matching TRBD1. J was trimmed by 7 bases and V by 3 bases; bases with no gene match: 6. Germline V CDR1 and CDR2: SGHRS, YFSETQ. CDR3 length: 14 residues. CDR3 coding DNA: TGCGCCAGCAGCTCGACAGGGGAAGGACAGCCCCAGCATTTT. Translation: CASSSTGEGQPQHF.

This clonotype has ten or more counts. The V call is TRBV5-4, the J call TRBJ2-3, with TRBD1 matching over 8 bases. The germline V gene encodes CDR1 SGHNT and CDR2 YYREEE (reference sequence). This CDR3 is built from 15 residues. V was clipped by 4 bases and J by 5 bases; unmatched bases: 9. CDR3 loop: CASSRAGQAQDTQYF. The CDR3 DNA reads TGTGCCAGCAGCCGGGCGGGACAGGCGCAAGATACGCAGTATTTT.

On this clonotype itself: The CDR3 carries no conserved terminal phenylalanine or tryptophan, so it likely arises from a read error. No DNA is shown, since the ends of the CDR3 on it are uncertain; the CDR3 is the one TCRdb lists. The chain links TRBV30 to TRBJ1-2. The CDR3 adds up to 13 amino acids, both ends counted. The germline gives CDR1 GTSNPN, CDR2 SVGIG (reference sequence). Here the CDR3 reads CASSLGRTHGYIL.

The table lists this clonotype with a few counts. Its ends do not fully match the called genes, so a read error is possible. The CDR3 region is CGSSLLSYEQYF. The DNA of the CDR3 is TGTGGCAGCAGCCTACTTTCCTACGAGCAGTACTTC. The chain links TRBV11-2 to TRBJ2-7; D not resolved. There are 12 residues in the CDR3. CDR1 and CDR2 from the germline V gene are SGHAT and FQNNGV.

As concerns this clonotype: A read error may produce the germline difference seen at one junction end. The chain employs TRBV11-2 and TRBJ2-1; TRBD1 might be the D (5 bases). The CDR3 contains 13 residues. CDR1 is SGHAT and CDR2 is FQNNGV in the germline V gene. CDR3 sequence (DNA): TGTGCAAACAGCTCCCAACCCGGACATGAACAGTTCTTC. Translating it yields CANSSQPGHEQFF.

The chain joins TRBV18 to TRBJ2-1; no reliable D call. The germline V gene has CDR1 KGHSH and CDR2 LQKENI. V was clipped by 5 bases and J by 7 bases, with 9 bases between them. The CDR3 is 12 amino acids. CDR3 DNA sequence: TGTGCCAGCTCATCGGGTTCAAATGAGCAGTTCTTC. Translation gives CASSSGSNEQFF.

A remark on this clonotype: This may come from a read error, since a much larger clone is one base off. The chain is built from TRBV11-2 and TRBJ2-7, with 10 nucleotides matching TRBD2. V shed 5 bases and J 6 bases; nucleotides not matched to a gene: 7. Germline assignment: CDR1 SGHAT and CDR2 FQNNGV. This CDR3 contains 14 residues. CDR3 bases: TGTGCCAGCAGCCTAGCTAGCGGGGGTAGCGAGCAGTACTTC. Protein: CASSLASGGSEQYF.

Notes on this clonotype: This may stem from a read error, because a much larger clone lies one nucleotide away. The CDR3 is CAISLPPGQGPYGYTF. The CDR3 DNA reads as TGTGCCATCAGTCTTCCCCCGGGACAGGGGCCCTATGGCTACACCTTC. The gene calls are TRBV28 and TRBJ1-2; 10 nucleotides agree with TRBD1. The germline V gene has CDR1 MDHEN and CDR2 SYDVKM. CDR3 length: 16 residues.

This chain connects TRBV10-3 to TRBJ1-6; the D is unclear. This CDR3 has 14 amino acids. The V and J ends lost 7 bases and 12 bases respectively, with 19 bases between them. Germline V CDR1 and CDR2: ENHRY, SYGVKD. The CDR3 reads CAITRTPDNVPLHF. The CDR3 bases are TGTGCCATCACCCGAACGCCCGATAATGTACCCCTCCACTTT.

With respect to this clonotype: Mismatch with germline at one junction end may stem from a read error. The rearrangement uses TRBV2 and TRBJ1-5, with D maybe TRBD1 (5 bases). Germline lookup yields CDR1 SNHLY and CDR2 FYNNEI. The CDR3 is made up of 13 amino acids. The chain's CDR3 is CAIRDFSNEPQHF. DNA of the CDR3: TGTGCCATCCGGGACTTTAGCAATGAGCCCCAGCATTTT.

Regarding this clonotype: A much larger clone differs by one base, so this may be a read error. This sequence joins TRBV28 and TRBJ1-1, with TRBD1 identical over 7 bases. The CDR3 sequence is 15 residues long. Germline trimming cut 1 base from V and 11 bases from J; bases unmatched to any gene: 13. Germline assignment: CDR1 MDHEN and CDR2 SYDVKM. CDR3 protein: CASSLFSGTSGGAFF. CDR3 DNA: TGTGCCAGCAGTTTATTCTCCGGGACATCAGGGGGTGCTTTCTTT.

V and J are TRBV11-2 and TRBJ2-1; a possible D gene is TRBD1 (8 bases). The V gene's germline CDR1 is SGHAT and CDR2 FQNNGV. This CDR3 comprises 16 residues. Trimming removed 6 bases at V and 2 bases at J, with 17 bases between. The CDR3 sequence: CASRYTGGGAYNEQFF. For the CDR3, the DNA is TGTGCCAGCAGATATACAGGGGGGGGGGCCTACAATGAGCAGTTCTTC.

The table lists this clonotype with many counts. The germline gene is not matched at one end of the junction; a read error may be the cause. The chain links TRBV29-1 to TRBJ2-7, with 7 bases aligning to TRBD1. The germline CDR1 and CDR2 sequences are SQVTM and ANQGSEA. The CDR3 extends over 14 amino acids. This CDR3 reads CGVGQSTGVGEQYF. The CDR3 DNA follows: TGCGGCGTTGGCCAATCAACAGGGGTGGGCGAGCAGTACTTC.

For this clonotype: The junction shows a germline mismatch at one end, possibly a read error. This sequence joins TRBV6-2 or TRBV6-3 and TRBJ2-1, with a weak D call TRBD1 (5 bases). CDR3 length equals 14 residues. CDR1 MNHEY and CDR2 SVGEGT come from the germline V gene. DNA of the CDR3: TGTGCCAACAGTTCCGCCATAGGGGCGAATGAGCAGTTCTTC. Protein: CANSSAIGANEQFF.

The sample holds a few counts of this clonotype. The chain carries TRBV11-2 and TRBJ2-7; D gene ambiguous. V lost 2 bases to trimming and J lost 4 bases, with 3 bases between them. Per germline, CDR1 SGHAT and CDR2 FQNNGV. This CDR3 is built from 11 residues. This CDR3 reads CASSLQYEQYF. The CDR3 DNA reads as TGTGCCAGCAGCTTACAGTACGAGCAGTACTTC.

As concerns this clonotype: A read error may be the cause here, since a much bigger clone is one base away. The V call is TRBV10-1, the J call TRBJ2-1; TRBD1 matches at 9 bases. From germline, CDR1 is WNHNN and CDR2 SYGVQD (reference sequence). The CDR3 sequence is 16 residues long. The CDR3 sequence: CASSESGTGHYNGQFF. DNA for the CDR3: TGCGCCAGCAGTGAGTCTGGGACAGGGCACTACAATGGGCAGTTCTTC.

This clonotype was picked up many times. J is TRBJ2-7 and V is TRBV28, with 8 bases identical to TRBD1. The CDR3 consists of 16 residues. V gave up 6 bases and J gave up 0 bases; unmatched junction bases: 10. Germline V gene lookup returns CDR1 MDHEN and CDR2 SYDVKM. CDR3 bases: TGTGCCAGCAGCCCGACCGGGACAGGCTACTCCTACGAGCAGTACTTC. It translates to CASSPTGTGYSYEQYF.

Comment on this clonotype: One end of the junction is discordant with germline, which a read error may explain. The J gene is TRBJ2-5, the V gene TRBV18; 10 bases are a match to TRBD2. The CDR3 has 16 residues. CDR1 KGHSH and CDR2 LQKENI come from the germline V gene. This CDR3 reads CASSPSASGSQETQCF. CDR3 sequence (DNA): TGTGCCAGCTCACCATCGGCTAGCGGGAGCCAAGAGACCCAGTGCTTC.

The chain couples TRBV4-1 to TRBJ2-3; D is perhaps TRBD2 (5 bases). V was clipped by 7 bases and J by 5 bases, with 25 bases between them. The CDR3 is 17 residues long. In germline, CDR1 is MGHRA, CDR2 YSYEKL. The CDR3 reads CASTKVVTTSGVDTQYF. In DNA, the CDR3 is TGCGCCAGCACCAAAGTCGTAACTACCAGCGGCGTAGATACGCAGTATTTT.

This clonotype was counted once. This chain joins TRBV29-1 and TRBJ2-1; possible D gene TRBD2, 5 bases. Germline V gene lookup returns CDR1 SQVTM and CDR2 ANQGSEA. CDR3 size: 13 residues. V was trimmed by 5 bases and J by 4 bases, leaving 12 bases between them. The CDR3 nucleotides read TGCAGCGTTACTAACGGGATGTACAATGAGCAGTTCTTC. It specifies CSVTNGMYNEQFF.

Worth noting for this clonotype: One end of the junction is discordant with germline, which a read error may explain. V is TRBV28 and J is TRBJ2-1; D unresolved. Germline values: CDR1 MDHEN, CDR2 SYDVKM. This CDR3 has 11 residues. The CDR3 nucleotides read TGTGCCAGCACTTTTTTTTGTGAGCAGCTCTTC. Translation gives CASTFFCEQLF.

As regards this clonotype: Compared with germline, one end of the junction differs, possibly owing to a read error. The V call is TRBV6-6, the J call TRBJ1-5; unclear D gene. There are 15 residues in the CDR3. CDR1 is MNHNY and CDR2 is SVGAGI in the germline V gene (reference sequence). The CDR3 nucleotides are TGTGGCAGCAGTCACATTCGGGAGAGCAATCAGCCCCAGCGTTTT. It encodes CGSSHIRESNQPQRF.

In regard to this clonotype: An end of the junction differs from the germline gene, which may be a read error. The chain links TRBV6-5 to TRBJ2-7, with a weak D call TRBD1 (6 bases). CDR1 and CDR2 from the germline V gene are MNHEY and SVGAGI. The CDR3 is 15 amino acids. CDR3 residues: CASSYKDSSSYERYF. The CDR3 coding sequence is TGTGCCAGCAGTTACAAGGACAGTAGTTCCTACGAGCGGTACTTC.